The 26 T cell receptor beta chains below all came from one sample that was sequenced in a study of graft-versus-host responses after intestinal transplantation. The data were produced by immunoSEQ multiplex PCR, yet TCRdb's version contains in-frame clones alone and is incomplete. The profile covers 28,000 or so clones, with around 85% appearing a single time and approximately 20% taken by the ten largest. No antigen has been assigned to these receptors. The specimen was unstimulated CD8+ T cells sorted from spleen or lymph node cells, collected before intestinal transplant. The receptors stem from a human donor who received an intestinal transplant.

This clone was counted between two and nine times. This sequence joins TRBV5-6 and TRBJ2-5; 7 bases align to TRBD1. The CDR3 is 15 amino acids. The junction had 4 bases not matched to a gene; V was cut back by 0 bases and J by 2 bases. Germline V gene data show CDR1 as SGHDT and CDR2 as YYEEEE. CDR3 amino acids: CASSLATGQQETQYF. The CDR3, as DNA: TGTGCCAGCAGCTTGGCCACGGGACAGCAAGAGACCCAGTACTTC.

The rearrangement joins TRBV19 to TRBJ2-7, with 7 bases identical to TRBD1. Per germline, CDR1 LNHDA and CDR2 SQIVND (reference sequence). With V trimmed by 5 bases and J by 3 bases, 7 bases remained unmatched. CDR3 size: 14 residues. The CDR3 nucleotides read TGTGCCAGTAGTGCCGGGACAGAAGTCTACGAGCAGTACTTC. Its protein product is CASSAGTEVYEQYF.

CDR3 DNA sequence: TGCGCCAGCAGCCAAGATTTCCCCACTATCCGAGACAGGGTCTTCACCTACGAGCAGTACTTC. Translating gives CASSQDFPTIRDRVFTYEQYF. V usage is TRBV4-1 and J usage is TRBJ2-7; 7 positions agree with TRBD1. CDR3 size: 21 residues. Germline CDR1 is MGHRA and CDR2 is YSYEKL. V lost 0 bases to trimming and J lost 2 bases; unmatched junction nucleotides: 22.

The chain's CDR3 is CASAGSPAGNQPQHF. The CDR3 nucleotides read TGTGCCAGCGCCGGGTCTCCTGCGGGCAATCAGCCCCAGCATTTT. The chain is built from TRBV7-9 and TRBJ1-5, with D unclear. The CDR3 spans 15 residues. The germline CDR1 and CDR2 sequences are SEHNR and FQNEAQ (reference sequence). The V and J ends lost 8 bases and 2 bases respectively, with 16 bases between them.

V is TRBV11-2 and J is TRBJ2-2, with 8 bases that match TRBD2. V gave up 4 bases and J gave up 4 bases; unmatched junction bases: 5. This CDR3 comprises 15 residues. Germline CDR1 and CDR2: SGHAT and FQNNGV. This CDR3 reads CASSSYGGGTGELFF. CDR3 nucleotide sequence: TGTGCCAGCAGCTCGTACGGGGGGGGCACCGGGGAGCTGTTTTTT.

The V gene is TRBV10-2, the J gene TRBJ2-5; 10 nucleotides line up with TRBD1. The CDR3 loop spans 15 amino acids. From germline, CDR1 is WSHSY and CDR2 SAAADI. The ends lost 5 bases at V and 5 bases at J; junction bases unmatched: 8. CDR3 sequence (DNA): TGCGCCAGCAGTATCCGGGACAGGGGTGGGGAGACCCAGTACTTC. Translation: CASSIRDRGGETQYF.

V and J are TRBV7-9 and TRBJ2-3, with 7 bases matching TRBD2. V lost 8 bases to trimming and J lost 1 base; unmatched junction nucleotides: 6. Germline CDR1 is SEHNR and CDR2 is FQNEAQ (reference sequence). CDR3 length: 14 amino acids. CDR3 residues: CASGGDYGTDTQYF. The CDR3 DNA reads TGTGCCAGCGGTGGGGACTACGGCACAGATACGCAGTATTTT.

The chain is built from TRBV6-6 and TRBJ2-2, with 10 bases identical to TRBD1. CDR1 and CDR2 from the germline V gene are MNHNY and SVGAGI (reference sequence). The V gene end was trimmed by 8 bases and the J gene end by 12 bases; junction bases not matched to a gene: 9. CDR3 size: 13 residues. CDR3 loop: CASRSGTGAKLFF. CDR3 nucleotides: TGTGCCAGCCGATCCGGGACAGGGGCGAAGCTGTTTTTT.

This chain links TRBV4-3 with TRBJ2-2; D may be TRBD2 (5 bases). The CDR3 sequence is 19 residues long. Germline V gene lookup returns CDR1 LGHNA and CDR2 YSLEER. V lost 3 bases and J 7 bases, leaving 27 bases between the germline ends. The CDR3 spells CASSQTLRGRAGGGGELFF. Here the CDR3 DNA reads TGCGCCAGCAGCCAGACACTCCGGGGTCGGGCCGGCGGCGGCGGGGAGCTGTTTTTT.

The count of this clone is one. The chain is built from TRBV7-9 and TRBJ2-1; perhaps TRBD1 as D (6 bases). Trimming took off 3 bases at V and 6 bases at J, with 12 bases between the two ends. Germline CDR1 is SEHNR and CDR2 is FQNEAQ (reference sequence). CDR3 length: 14 amino acids. In nucleotides, the CDR3 is TGTGCCAGCAGCTTTGGACAGTACCCCAATGAGCAGTTCTTC. Translating it yields CASSFGQYPNEQFF.

The chain links TRBV15 to TRBJ1-2, with D possibly being TRBD1 (5 bases). The CDR3 extends over 14 amino acids. The germline V gene encodes CDR1 LNHNV and CDR2 YYDKDF (reference sequence). V was pared by 1 base and J by 6 bases, with 12 bases between. The CDR3 protein is CATSRVEGDDGYTF. The CDR3 bases are TGTGCCACCAGCAGAGTGGAAGGGGATGATGGCTACACCTTC.

The chain has TRBV5-6 and TRBJ2-7; TRBD1 agrees at 9 bases. The germline V gene encodes CDR1 SGHDT and CDR2 YYEEEE. This CDR3 comprises 15 residues. V lost 2 bases and J lost 5; bases outside the gene matches: 8. The CDR3 protein is CASSFRRTGDDEQYF. Written as DNA, the CDR3 is TGTGCCAGCAGCTTTCGCAGGACAGGGGACGACGAGCAGTACTTC.

The chain recombines TRBV7-9 with TRBJ2-3; 8 bases agree with TRBD1. The CDR3 runs to 16 residues. Losses at the gene ends were 5 bases for V and 0 bases for J; bases not matched to a gene: 7. CDR1 and CDR2 from the germline V gene are SEHNR and FQNEAQ (reference sequence). DNA of the CDR3: TGTGCCAGCAGCAGATCAGGGGGCCCTAGCACAGATACGCAGTATTTT. This gives the protein CASSRSGGPSTDTQYF.

This rearrangement joins TRBV7-8 to TRBJ1-2, with 7 bases aligning to TRBD1. Trimming at V came to 5 bases and at J to 4 bases, leaving 10 bases not matched to a gene. CDR3 length: 15 amino acids. CDR1 is SGHVS and CDR2 is FQNEAQ in the germline V gene. In nucleotides, the CDR3 is TGTGCCAGCAGCCCGACATCCGGGACAGTCTATGGCTACACCTTC. Its protein is CASSPTSGTVYGYTF.

The V call is TRBV27, the J call TRBJ2-1; D remains unclear. The ends were cut back, 3 bases at V and 0 bases at J, with 9 bases in the middle. From germline, CDR1 is MNHEY and CDR2 SMNVEV (reference sequence). There are 15 residues in the CDR3. CDR3 nucleotides: TGTGCCAGCAGTTTTCCGGCTAGCTCCTACAATGAGCAGTTCTTC. Translated, it gives CASSFPASSYNEQFF.

The J gene is TRBJ2-7, the V gene TRBV27; D might be TRBD2 (5 bases). This CDR3 is 14 amino acids long. CDR1 is MNHEY, CDR2 SMNVEV, per germline (reference sequence). V was clipped by 3 bases and J by 3 bases, with 12 bases between them. In nucleotides, the CDR3 is TGTGCCAGCAGTTTCGGTTTTGAGGGCTACGAGCAGTACTTC. Translating gives CASSFGFEGYEQYF.

The genes are TRBV10-3 and TRBJ2-1, with 9 nucleotides matching TRBD2. Germline-derived CDR1 and CDR2 are ENHRY and SYGVKD. V gave up 2 bases and J gave up 4 bases; unmatched junction bases: 18. This CDR3 is 20 amino acids long. Written as DNA, the CDR3 is TGTGCCATCAGTGAGCTTGGGCGGTGGGGCGGGGGGGCGGAGTACAATGAGCAGTTCTTC. Amino acid sequence: CAISELGRWGGGAEYNEQFF.

The V gene is TRBV7-3, the J gene TRBJ2-1; 11 nucleotides line up with TRBD1. There are 16 residues in the CDR3. V lost 5 bases, J lost 4 bases, and 7 bases stayed unmatched. Germline V gene data show CDR1 as SGHTA and CDR2 as FQGTGA. This CDR3 reads CASSLDGQGAYNEQFF. As DNA, the CDR3 is TGTGCCAGCAGCCTCGACGGACAGGGGGCATACAATGAGCAGTTCTTC.

This clone was found a few times. This chain joins TRBV19 and TRBJ2-4; TRBD2 matches 14 bases. After removal of 6 bases from V and 6 bases from J, the junction contained 4 bases not matched to a gene. Germline lookup yields CDR1 LNHDA and CDR2 SQIVND (reference sequence). There are 15 residues in the CDR3. In DNA form, the CDR3 reads TGTGCCAGTAGCCTGACTAGCGGGAGGGCAAACATTCAGTACTTC. This encodes CASSLTSGRANIQYF.

V and J are TRBV5-6 and TRBJ2-3, with 9 bases matching TRBD2. V lost 7 bases and J lost 5; bases outside the gene matches: 11. Per the germline V gene, CDR1 is SGHDT and CDR2 is YYEEEE. The CDR3 contains 15 residues. The CDR3 coding sequence is TGTGCCAGCCACATAGCGGGGGCGCGGGGAGATACGCAGTATTTT. It encodes CASHIAGARGDTQYF.

The J gene is TRBJ1-1, the V gene TRBV5-5; 7 positions agree with TRBD1. Germline-derived CDR1 and CDR2 are SGHKS and YYEKEE (reference sequence). Unmatched junction bases numbered 5, after V lost 0 bases and J lost 3 bases. This CDR3 comprises 15 residues. In nucleotides, the CDR3 is TGTGCCAGCAGCTTGGCGAAGGGGGCGTACACTGAAGCTTTCTTT. The encoded protein is CASSLAKGAYTEAFF.

The V and J genes are TRBV28 and TRBJ1-5, with 8 bases fitting TRBD1. V lost 2 bases to trimming and J lost 4 bases; unmatched junction nucleotides: 16. The CDR3 sequence is 19 residues long. From germline, CDR1 is MDHEN and CDR2 SYDVKM. The CDR3 sequence: CASSLASFFNRGRNQPQHF. The CDR3 nucleotides are TGTGCCAGCAGTTTAGCTTCATTCTTCAACAGGGGGAGAAATCAGCCCCAGCATTTT. Looking up the rest from reference TRBV28 and TRBJ1-5 gives the full variable domain: DVKVTQSSRYLVKRTGEKVFLECVQDMDHENMFWYRQDPGLGLRLIYFSYDVKMKEKGDIPEGYSVSREKKERFSLILESASTNQTSMYLCASSLASFFNRGRNQPQHFGDGTRLSIL.

The J gene is TRBJ2-5, the V gene TRBV4-1; TRBD2 is a possible D gene (7 bases). The V end lost 1 base, the J end lost 5 bases, and 14 bases lay between the germline ends. The germline gives CDR1 MGHRA, CDR2 YSYEKL. The CDR3 consists of 15 residues. The CDR3 protein is CASSQGQGRGETQYF. The CDR3 DNA sequence: TGCGCCAGCAGCCAAGGCCAGGGGAGGGGGGAGACCCAGTACTTC.

The chain has TRBV7-9 and TRBJ2-7, with no clear D. Looked up from germline, CDR1 is SEHNR and CDR2 is FQNEAQ (reference sequence). Trimming took off 0 bases at V and 2 bases at J, with 5 bases between the two ends. The CDR3 length is 13 residues. CDR3 loop: CASSLAPTYEQYF. Written as DNA, the CDR3 is TGTGCCAGCAGCTTAGCCCCAACCTACGAGCAGTACTTC.

The CDR3 loop reads CASSPGFSGGLMDEQYF. CDR3 nucleotide sequence: TGTGCCAGCTCACCAGGGTTTAGCGGGGGCCTCATGGACGAGCAGTACTTC. The chain joins TRBV18 to TRBJ2-7; 9 bases are a match to TRBD2. The CDR3 is made up of 17 amino acids. The germline V gene has CDR1 KGHSH and CDR2 LQKENI. V dropped 2 bases and J dropped 5; count of bases not matched to a gene: 13. Combining the CDR3 with reference TRBV18 and TRBJ2-7 gives the whole variable domain NAGVMQNPRHLVRRRGQEARLRCSPMKGHSHVYWYRQLPEEGLKFMVYLQKENIIDESGMPKERFSAEFPKEGPSILRIQQVVRGDSAAYFCASSPGFSGGLMDEQYFGPGTRLTVT.

This CDR3 reads CASSLAGSYNEQFF. The CDR3 DNA follows: TGTGCCAGCAGTTTGGCGGGTTCCTACAATGAGCAGTTCTTC. This sequence joins TRBV27 and TRBJ2-1, with a tentative D call TRBD2 (5 bases). This CDR3 has 14 residues. The germline V gene has CDR1 MNHEY and CDR2 SMNVEV (reference sequence). Trimming cost V 3 bases and J 1 base, with 7 bases left between them.